The 5 T cell receptor beta chains in this list originate from one sample, sequenced in a study of T-cell reconstitution after alpha-beta-depleted transplantation in children. It was with unique molecular identifiers that the TCRbeta library was prepared. TCRdb re-called the PCR reads through MiXCR, storing one row per CDR3 protein. Among nearly 20,000 distinct CDR3 sequences listed, 10% to 15% were seen once. The specimen was PBMCs, mostly from graft donor cells, collected 60 days after TCRalphabeta/CD19-depleted stem cell transplant. The receptors here all came from a female patient aged 2 to 10 who had a stem cell transplant for congenital amegakaryocytic thrombocytopenia, so the T cells may come from the graft donor.

The CDR3 region is CASSQDRSAGTDTQYF. CDR3 bases: TGCGCCAGCAGCCAAGATCGTTCGGCGGGCACAGATACGCAGTATTTT. V and J are TRBV4-1 and TRBJ2-3; D not resolved. The CDR3 totals 16 residues. Germline CDR1 MGHRA, CDR2 YSYEKL. V lost 0 bases and J 1 base, leaving 11 bases between the germline ends.

This clonotype was recorded many times. The chain is built from TRBV29-1 and TRBJ2-5, with TRBD2 matching 9 bases. Germline loops: CDR1 SQVTM, CDR2 ANQGSEA. CDR3 size: 17 residues. Trimming took 5 bases from V and 5 from J; bases not matched to a gene: 18. Here the CDR3 reads CSVFPLGASGNGETQYF. The CDR3 coding sequence is TGCAGCGTTTTCCCGCTAGGAGCTAGCGGGAATGGCGAGACCCAGTACTTC.

This clonotype was seen repeatedly, ten times or more. The chain uses TRBV5-5 and TRBJ2-7; TRBD2 aligns across 13 bases. V shed 0 bases and J 2 bases; nucleotides not matched to a gene: 2. CDR3 length: 16 residues. Germline V gene sequence: CDR1 SGHKS, CDR2 YYEKEE (reference sequence). The CDR3 coding sequence is TGTGCCAGCAGCTTGGGACTAGCGGGAGGTGCCTACGAGCAGTACTTC. Protein product: CASSLGLAGGAYEQYF.

This clonotype was detected many times. This rearrangement joins TRBV10-3 to TRBJ2-3, with TRBD2 matching over 9 bases. The V and J ends lost 4 bases and 1 base, in that order; junction bases with no gene match: 9. The germline V gene has CDR1 ENHRY and CDR2 SYGVKD. CDR3 length: 17 residues. CDR3 sequence: CAISVVAGGRRTDTQYF. The DNA for the CDR3 is TGTGCCATCAGTGTCGTGGCGGGAGGGAGACGCACAGATACGCAGTATTTT.

At least ten counts were recorded for this clonotype. The CDR3 coding sequence is TGTGCCAGCAGCCGAGGACAGGGACAGGGGAATTCACCCCTCCACTTT. Residues: CASSRGQGQGNSPLHF. This chain connects TRBV5-5 to TRBJ1-6, with TRBD1 identical over 10 bases. Germline trimming cut 4 bases from V and 7 bases from J; bases unmatched to any gene: 8. This CDR3 has 16 residues. From germline, CDR1 is SGHKS and CDR2 YYEKEE (reference sequence).